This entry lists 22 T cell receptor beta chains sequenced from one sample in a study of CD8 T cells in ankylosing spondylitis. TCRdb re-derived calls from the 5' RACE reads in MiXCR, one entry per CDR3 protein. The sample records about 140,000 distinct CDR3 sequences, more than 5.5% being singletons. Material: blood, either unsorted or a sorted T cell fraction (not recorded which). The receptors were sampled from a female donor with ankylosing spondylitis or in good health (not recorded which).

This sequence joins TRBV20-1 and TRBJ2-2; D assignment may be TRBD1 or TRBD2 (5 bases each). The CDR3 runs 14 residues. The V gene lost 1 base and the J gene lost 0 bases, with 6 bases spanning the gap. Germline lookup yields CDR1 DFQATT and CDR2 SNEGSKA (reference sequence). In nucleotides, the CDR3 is TGCAGTGCTAGAGGGGACGCGAACACCGGGGAGCTGTTTTTT. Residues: CSARGDANTGELFF.

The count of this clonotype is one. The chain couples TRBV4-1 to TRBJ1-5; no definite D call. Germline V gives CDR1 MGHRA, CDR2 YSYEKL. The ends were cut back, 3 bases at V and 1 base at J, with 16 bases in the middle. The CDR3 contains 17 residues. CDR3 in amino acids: CASSHRLSGGSNQPQHF. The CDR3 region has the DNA TGCGCCAGCAGCCATCGGTTGTCGGGTGGGAGCAATCAGCCCCAGCATTTT.

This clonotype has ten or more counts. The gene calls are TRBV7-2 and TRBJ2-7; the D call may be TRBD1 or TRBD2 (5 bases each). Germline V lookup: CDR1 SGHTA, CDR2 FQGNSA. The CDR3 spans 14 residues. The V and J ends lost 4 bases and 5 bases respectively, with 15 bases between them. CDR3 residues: CASSWGTRGDEQYF. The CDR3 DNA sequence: TGTGCCAGCAGCTGGGGGACCCGAGGCGACGAGCAGTACTTC.

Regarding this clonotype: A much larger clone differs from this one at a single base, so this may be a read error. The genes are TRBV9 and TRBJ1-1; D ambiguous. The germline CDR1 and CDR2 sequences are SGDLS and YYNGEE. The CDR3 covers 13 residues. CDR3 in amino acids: CASGWAQNTAAFF. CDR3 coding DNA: TGTGCCAGCGGCTGGGCTCAGAACACTGCAGCTTTCTTT.

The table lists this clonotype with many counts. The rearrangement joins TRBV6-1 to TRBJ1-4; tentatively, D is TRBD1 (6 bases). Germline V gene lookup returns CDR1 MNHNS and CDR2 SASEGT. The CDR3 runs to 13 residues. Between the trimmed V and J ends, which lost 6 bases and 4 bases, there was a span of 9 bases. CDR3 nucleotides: TGTGCCAGCAGCGACAGGCGTAATGAAAAACTGTTTTTT. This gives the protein CASSDRRNEKLFF.

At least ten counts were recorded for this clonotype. The DNA for the CDR3 is TGCAGCGTTGAAGGATCTTCCGGATGGGGCTATGGCTACACCTTC. Translation gives CSVEGSSGWGYGYTF. The rearrangement joins TRBV29-1 to TRBJ1-2; D is unclear. Germline lookup yields CDR1 SQVTM and CDR2 ANQGSEA. The CDR3 has 15 residues. Deletions cut 1 base from V and 4 bases from J, with 16 bases between.

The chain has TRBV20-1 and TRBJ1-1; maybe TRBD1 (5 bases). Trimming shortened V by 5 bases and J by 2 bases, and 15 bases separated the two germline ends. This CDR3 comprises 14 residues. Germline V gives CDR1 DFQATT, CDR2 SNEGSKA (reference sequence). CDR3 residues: CSAQRGSVNTEAFF. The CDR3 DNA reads TGCAGTGCTCAACGGGGGTCCGTCAACACTGAAGCTTTCTTT.

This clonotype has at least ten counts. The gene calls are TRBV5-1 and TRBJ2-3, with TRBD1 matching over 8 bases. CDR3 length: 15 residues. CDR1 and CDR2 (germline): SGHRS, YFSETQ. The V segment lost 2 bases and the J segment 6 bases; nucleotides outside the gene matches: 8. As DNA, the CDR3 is TGCGCCAGCAGCTTTGCGGACAGGGAAACGGATACGCAGTATTTT. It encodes CASSFADRETDTQYF.

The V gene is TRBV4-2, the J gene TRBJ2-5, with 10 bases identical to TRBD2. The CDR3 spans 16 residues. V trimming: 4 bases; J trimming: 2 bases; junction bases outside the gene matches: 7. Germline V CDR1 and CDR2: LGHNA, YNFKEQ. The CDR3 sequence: CASSPTSGLRQETQYF. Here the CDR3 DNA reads TGTGCCAGCAGCCCGACTAGCGGGTTGCGGCAAGAGACCCAGTACTTC.

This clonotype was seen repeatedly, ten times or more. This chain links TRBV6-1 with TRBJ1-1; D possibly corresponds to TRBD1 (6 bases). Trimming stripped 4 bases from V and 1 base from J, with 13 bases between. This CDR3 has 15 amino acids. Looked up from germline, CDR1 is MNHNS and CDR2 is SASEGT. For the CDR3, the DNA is TGTGCCAGCAGTGCCCGGGGGGGCGGGAACACTGAAGCTTTCTTT. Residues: CASSARGGGNTEAFF.

This CDR3 reads CATSDGGDGYTF. The CDR3, as DNA: TGTGCCACCAGTGACGGCGGGGATGGCTACACCTTC. This chain links TRBV24-1 with TRBJ1-2; no clear D gene. The V gene lost 4 bases and the J gene lost 6 bases, with 8 bases spanning the gap. Germline V gene lookup returns CDR1 KGHDR and CDR2 SFDVKD. The CDR3 has 12 residues.

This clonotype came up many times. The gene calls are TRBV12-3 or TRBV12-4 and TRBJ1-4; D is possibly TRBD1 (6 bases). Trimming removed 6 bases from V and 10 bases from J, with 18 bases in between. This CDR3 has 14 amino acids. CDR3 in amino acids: CASSPGDDDPKLFF. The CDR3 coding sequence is TGTGCCAGCAGCCCAGGGGACGACGACCCAAAACTGTTTTTT.

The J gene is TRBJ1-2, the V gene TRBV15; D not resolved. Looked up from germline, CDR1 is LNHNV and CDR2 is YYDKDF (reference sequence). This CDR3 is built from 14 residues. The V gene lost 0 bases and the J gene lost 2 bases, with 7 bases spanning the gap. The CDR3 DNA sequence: TGTGCCACCAGCAGAGATCAACGGAACTATGGCTACACCTTC. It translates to CATSRDQRNYGYTF.

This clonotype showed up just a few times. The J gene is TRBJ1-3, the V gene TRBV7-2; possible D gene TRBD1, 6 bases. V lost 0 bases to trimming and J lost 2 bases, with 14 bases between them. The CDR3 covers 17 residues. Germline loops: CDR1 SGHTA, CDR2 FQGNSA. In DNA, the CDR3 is TGTGCCAGCAGCTTAGCGCCCCCAGGGGCGGCTGGAAACACCATATATTTT. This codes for CASSLAPPGAAGNTIYF.

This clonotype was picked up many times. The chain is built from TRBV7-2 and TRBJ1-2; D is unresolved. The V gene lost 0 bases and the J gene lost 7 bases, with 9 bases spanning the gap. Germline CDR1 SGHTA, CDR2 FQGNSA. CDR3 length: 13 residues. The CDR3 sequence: CASSLAPIGGYTF. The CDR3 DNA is TGTGCCAGCAGCTTAGCTCCCATCGGTGGCTACACCTTC.

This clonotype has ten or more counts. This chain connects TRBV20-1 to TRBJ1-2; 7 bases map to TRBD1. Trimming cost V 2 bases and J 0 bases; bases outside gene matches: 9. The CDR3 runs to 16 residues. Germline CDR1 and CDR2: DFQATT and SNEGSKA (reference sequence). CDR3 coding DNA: TGCAGTGCTAGACCCCTCAGGGGGGTATCTAACTATGGCTACACCTTC. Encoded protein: CSARPLRGVSNYGYTF.

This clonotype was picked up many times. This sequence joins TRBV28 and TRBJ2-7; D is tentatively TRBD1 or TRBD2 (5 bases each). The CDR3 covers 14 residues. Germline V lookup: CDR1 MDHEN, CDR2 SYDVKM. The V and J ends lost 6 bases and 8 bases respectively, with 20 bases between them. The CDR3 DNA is TGTGCCAGCAGCGGGGACCGATACCTACGACAGCAGTACTTC. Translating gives CASSGDRYLRQQYF.

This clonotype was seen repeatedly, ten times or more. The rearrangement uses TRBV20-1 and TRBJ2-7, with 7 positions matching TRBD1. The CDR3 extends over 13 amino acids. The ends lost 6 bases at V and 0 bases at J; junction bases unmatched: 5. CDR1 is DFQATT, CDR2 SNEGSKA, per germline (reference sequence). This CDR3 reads CSAHGTASYEQYF. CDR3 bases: TGCAGTGCCCACGGGACAGCCTCCTACGAGCAGTACTTC.

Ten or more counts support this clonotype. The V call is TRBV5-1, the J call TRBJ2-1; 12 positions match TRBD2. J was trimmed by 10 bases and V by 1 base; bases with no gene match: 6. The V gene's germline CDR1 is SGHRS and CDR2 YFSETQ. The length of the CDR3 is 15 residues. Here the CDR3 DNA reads TGCGCCAGCAGCTTGAGACTAGCGGGGGTCCACGAGCAGTTCTTC. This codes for CASSLRLAGVHEQFF.

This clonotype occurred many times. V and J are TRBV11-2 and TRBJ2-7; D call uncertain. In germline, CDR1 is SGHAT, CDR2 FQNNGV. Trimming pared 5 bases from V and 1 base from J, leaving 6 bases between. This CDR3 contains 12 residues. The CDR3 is CASSGVSYEQYF. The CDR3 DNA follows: TGTGCCAGCAGCGGGGTGTCCTACGAGCAGTACTTC. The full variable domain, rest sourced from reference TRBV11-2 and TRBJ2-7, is EAGVAQSPRYKIIEKRQSVAFWCNPISGHATLYWYQQILGQGPKLLIQFQNNGVVDDSQLPKDRFSAERLKGVDSTLKIQPAKLEDSAVYLCASSGVSYEQYFGPGTRLTVT.

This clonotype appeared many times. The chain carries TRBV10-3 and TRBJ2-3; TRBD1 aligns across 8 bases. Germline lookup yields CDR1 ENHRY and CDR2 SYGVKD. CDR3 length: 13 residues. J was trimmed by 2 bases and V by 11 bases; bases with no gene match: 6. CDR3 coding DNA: TGTGCCCTCCGGGACAGGTCCACAGATACGCAGTATTTT. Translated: CALRDRSTDTQYF.

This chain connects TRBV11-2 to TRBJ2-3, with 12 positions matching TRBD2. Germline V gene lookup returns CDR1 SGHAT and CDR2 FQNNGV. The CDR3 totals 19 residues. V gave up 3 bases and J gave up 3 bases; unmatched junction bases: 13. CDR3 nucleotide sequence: TGTGCCAGCAGCTTCCAGACCTCTAGCGGGGGGGCCCCTACAGATACGCAGTATTTT. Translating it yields CASSFQTSSGGAPTDTQYF.